The 28 T cell receptor beta chains reported below all come from one sample, sequenced in a study of blood T cell repertoires in COVID-19. Sequenced by immunoSEQ multiplex PCR; TCRdb stores in-frame clones only, minus some. The profile shows 150,000 to 200,000 clones, approximately 88% of them singletons. The sample comprised peripheral blood. Source of these receptors: a woman aged 30 to 39 with acute or convalescent COVID-19.

The V call is TRBV10-3, the J call TRBJ2-1; maybe TRBD1 (6 bases). The V gene lost 8 bases and the J gene lost 0 bases, with 20 bases spanning the gap. Germline V gives CDR1 ENHRY, CDR2 SYGVKD. The CDR3 has 17 amino acids. The CDR3 region has the DNA TGTGCCATCCGAGTTTCAACAGGGTCGGGCTCCTACAATGAGCAGTTCTTC. Its translation: CAIRVSTGSGSYNEQFF.

The CDR3 sequence is CASSEVSSGNNEQFF. The DNA for the CDR3 is TGCGCCAGCAGCGAGGTCAGTAGCGGTAACAATGAGCAGTTCTTC. The chain employs TRBV5-1 and TRBJ2-1; tentative D call: TRBD2 (6 bases). V gave up 4 bases and J gave up 5 bases, with 16 bases separating them. The CDR3 loop spans 15 amino acids. CDR1 and CDR2 (germline): SGHRS, YFSETQ.

The CDR3 is CARSLNEQFF. The CDR3 coding sequence is TGTGCCAGATCTCTAAATGAGCAGTTCTTC. The rearrangement uses TRBV27 and TRBJ2-1, with no clear D. The V end lost 9 bases, the J end lost 7 bases, and 7 bases lay between the germline ends. Germline CDR1 is MNHEY and CDR2 is SMNVEV (reference sequence). This CDR3 region has 10 residues.

The V call is TRBV27, the J call TRBJ2-5; no definite D call. The CDR3 is 14 amino acids. CDR1 and CDR2 (germline): MNHEY, SMNVEV (reference sequence). Trimming left V 8 bases short and J 5 bases short, with 18 bases between. The CDR3 nucleotides are TGTGCCAGCTTCCTACAGTCGCTCCGGGAGACCCAGTACTTC. Amino acids: CASFLQSLRETQYF.

The chain recombines TRBV28 with TRBJ1-3; perhaps TRBD1 as D (5 bases). The germline V gene has CDR1 MDHEN and CDR2 SYDVKM. The CDR3 covers 14 residues. Trimming removed 6 bases from V and 4 bases from J, with 13 bases in between. CDR3 bases: TGTGCCAGCAGCCCGGACATGTCCGGAAACACCATATATTTT. As protein: CASSPDMSGNTIYF.

V is TRBV6-5 and J is TRBJ1-1; no definite D call. CDR3 size: 13 residues. CDR1 MNHEY and CDR2 SVGAGI come from the germline V gene. The ends were cut back, 11 bases at V and 1 base at J, with 14 bases in the middle. The chain's CDR3 is CALVMTKNTEAFF. CDR3 coding DNA: TGTGCCCTGGTAATGACAAAGAACACTGAAGCTTTCTTT.

The chain carries TRBV5-8 and TRBJ2-3; unclear D gene. The CDR3 runs 14 residues. V lost 4 bases to trimming and J lost 4 bases, with 13 bases between them. Germline CDR1 reads SGHTS; CDR2 reads YDEGEE. CDR3 residues: CASSLLSGADTQYF. For the CDR3, the DNA is TGTGCCAGCAGCCTCCTCTCCGGAGCAGATACGCAGTATTTT.

The chain employs TRBV6-4 and TRBJ2-1, with no clear D. The V and J ends lost 8 bases and 6 bases respectively, with 20 bases between them. CDR3 length: 15 amino acids. Germline-derived CDR1 and CDR2 are MRHNA and SNTAGT. The CDR3 here is CASAPPRVVANEQFF. The CDR3 nucleotides are TGTGCCAGCGCCCCCCCCCGGGTGGTCGCCAATGAGCAGTTCTTC.

V and J are TRBV5-1 and TRBJ2-7; D not resolved. The CDR3 has 14 amino acids. The germline V gene has CDR1 SGHRS and CDR2 YFSETQ. V was trimmed by 0 bases and J by 3 bases, leaving 10 bases between them. CDR3 residues: CASSLGAEDYEQYF. The CDR3 nucleotides are TGCGCCAGCAGCTTGGGTGCAGAAGACTACGAGCAGTACTTC.

The chain recombines TRBV11-2 with TRBJ2-1, with TRBD1 matching over 7 bases. Germline lookup yields CDR1 SGHAT and CDR2 FQNNGV. J was trimmed by 1 base and V by 8 bases; bases with no gene match: 2. CDR3 length: 13 amino acids. CDR3 residues: CASEGASYNEQFF. CDR3 in DNA: TGTGCCAGCGAGGGGGCGTCCTACAATGAGCAGTTCTTC.

The chain combines TRBV27 with TRBJ2-7, with D unclear. This CDR3 spans 13 amino acids. The germline V gene encodes CDR1 MNHEY and CDR2 SMNVEV (reference sequence). Trimming removed 0 bases at V and 3 bases at J, with 6 bases between. The CDR3: CASSLSHGYEQYF. CDR3 DNA: TGTGCCAGCAGTTTATCTCACGGCTACGAGCAGTACTTC.

The V call is TRBV27, the J call TRBJ2-7; TRBD1 matches at 10 bases. The length of the CDR3 is 16 residues. Germline V gene data show CDR1 as MNHEY and CDR2 as SMNVEV (reference sequence). J lost 6 bases, V lost 7 bases, and 15 bases had no gene match. This CDR3 reads CASTTRTGTGVFEQYF. Here the CDR3 DNA reads TGTGCCAGCACCACGAGAACCGGGACAGGGGTTTTCGAGCAGTACTTC.

The DNA for the CDR3 is TGTGCCACCCGAGGACTAGCGAACACCGGGGAGCTGTTTTTT. Amino acids: CATRGLANTGELFF. V and J are TRBV27 and TRBJ2-2, with TRBD2 matching over 7 bases. V lost 10 bases to trimming and J lost 0 bases; unmatched junction nucleotides: 5. Germline V gene sequence: CDR1 MNHEY, CDR2 SMNVEV (reference sequence). The CDR3 covers 14 residues.

J is TRBJ2-1 and V is TRBV7-3; perhaps TRBD2 as D (6 bases). Trimming stripped 8 bases from V and 9 bases from J, with 8 bases between. The CDR3 covers 10 residues. Germline V CDR1 and CDR2: SGHTA, FQGTGA. DNA for the CDR3: TGTGCCAGCGAGGGAGGTGAGCAGTTCTTC. This gives the protein CASEGGEQFF. The variable domain in full, with the rest retrieved from reference TRBV7-3 and TRBJ2-1, is GAGVSQTPSNKVTEKGKYVELRCDPISGHTALYWYRQSLGQGPEFLIYFQGTGAADDSGLPNDRFFAVRPEGSVSTLKIQRTERGDSAVYLCASEGGEQFFGPGTRLTVL.

This clone was counted once. The CDR3 coding sequence is TGTGCCAGCAGCCAAGCCGGGGATACCTACGAGCAGTACTTC. It yields the protein CASSQAGDTYEQYF. The chain carries TRBV7-9 and TRBJ2-7; a possible D gene is TRBD2 (5 bases). Germline V CDR1 and CDR2: SEHNR, FQNEAQ (reference sequence). V was clipped by 5 bases and J by 2 bases, with 13 bases between them. The CDR3 spans 14 residues. The variable domain in full, with the rest retrieved from reference TRBV7-9 and TRBJ2-7, is DTGVSQNPRHKITKRGQNVTFRCDPISEHNRLYWYRQTLGQGPEFLTYFQNEAQLEKSRLLSDRFSAERPKGSFSTLEIQRTEQGDSAMYLCASSQAGDTYEQYFGPGTRLTVT.

The chain carries TRBV19 and TRBJ1-1; the match to TRBD1 covers 8 bases. Germline assignment: CDR1 LNHDA and CDR2 SQIVND (reference sequence). CDR3 length: 12 amino acids. The ends lost 11 bases at V and 11 bases at J; junction bases unmatched: 13. For the CDR3, the DNA is TGTGCCTCCAAACAGGGGGGAACAGGCGCTTTCTTT. Translating gives CASKQGGTGAFF. The full variable domain, completed using reference TRBV19 and TRBJ1-1, is DGGITQSPKYLFRKEGQNVTLSCEQNLNHDAMYWYRQDPGQGLRLIYYSQIVNDFQKGDIAEGYSVSREKKESFPLTVTSAQKNPTAFYLCASKQGGTGAFFGQGTRLTVV.

The V gene is TRBV2, the J gene TRBJ1-2; 12 positions match TRBD1. Germline CDR1 SNHLY, CDR2 FYNNEI. After removal of 10 bases from V and 5 bases from J, the junction contained 5 bases not matched to a gene. This CDR3 spans 13 amino acids. In DNA, the CDR3 is TGTGCCATTCCGGGACAGGGGGCGTATGGCTACACCTTC. Translated: CAIPGQGAYGYTF. The complete variable domain, with remaining parts taken from reference TRBV2 and TRBJ1-2, reads EPEVTQTPSHQVTQMGQEVILRCVPISNHLYFYWYRQILGQKVEFLVSFYNNEISEKSEIFDDQFSVERPDGSNFTLKIRSTKLEDSAMYFCAIPGQGAYGYTFGSGTRLTVV.

The rearrangement joins TRBV18 to TRBJ2-3; a weak D match, TRBD1 (6 bases). The CDR3 is 14 amino acids. CDR1 is KGHSH and CDR2 is LQKENI in the germline V gene. V was shortened by 5 bases and J by 4 bases, with 13 bases between the two germline ends. This chain's CDR3 is CASSATGGADTQYF. CDR3 bases: TGTGCCAGCTCAGCCACTGGGGGCGCAGATACGCAGTATTTT.

The chain employs TRBV2 and TRBJ1-4; D is possibly TRBD1 (6 bases). CDR1 SNHLY and CDR2 FYNNEI come from the germline V gene. Trimming removed 7 bases at V and 2 bases at J, with 8 bases between. There are 13 residues in the CDR3. The chain's CDR3 is CASKGQTNEKLFF. CDR3 DNA: TGTGCCAGCAAAGGACAGACTAATGAAAAACTGTTTTTT.

V and J are TRBV19 and TRBJ2-5, with D perhaps TRBD2 (5 bases). Trimming shortened V by 7 bases and J by 4 bases, and 16 bases separated the two germline ends. Germline assignment: CDR1 LNHDA and CDR2 SQIVND (reference sequence). CDR3 length: 14 residues. The CDR3 spells CASTPGNDRETQYF. The CDR3 DNA sequence: TGTGCCAGTACTCCGGGGAACGATAGAGAGACCCAGTACTTC.

This chain connects TRBV6-5 to TRBJ1-1; D possibly corresponds to TRBD1 (5 bases). The CDR3 is 11 residues long. V was cut by 7 bases and J by 6 bases, with 9 bases left in between. Germline V lookup: CDR1 MNHEY, CDR2 SVGAGI. As DNA, the CDR3 is TGTGCCAGCAACCAGGGTTCTGAAGCTTTCTTT. This translates into CASNQGSEAFF.

The rearrangement uses TRBV9 and TRBJ2-7; D might be TRBD2 (5 bases). V lost 4 bases to trimming and J lost 2 bases, with 13 bases between them. Germline CDR1 reads SGDLS; CDR2 reads YYNGEE. This CDR3 is 14 amino acids long. The CDR3 sequence: CASSPSPEAYEQYF. In nucleotides, the CDR3 is TGTGCCAGCAGCCCCTCCCCGGAGGCCTACGAGCAGTACTTC.

The chain couples TRBV6-1 to TRBJ1-4; 9 bases map to TRBD1. Trimming cost V 1 base and J 8 bases; bases outside gene matches: 11. This CDR3 has 17 amino acids. Germline loops: CDR1 MNHNS, CDR2 SASEGT. The DNA of the CDR3 is TGTGCCAGCAGTGAAGGGTCTTTTGGACAGGGGAAGGAAAAACTGTTTTTT. The encoded protein is CASSEGSFGQGKEKLFF.

V and J are TRBV5-1 and TRBJ2-7; a possible D gene is TRBD1 (6 bases). Germline CDR1 and CDR2: SGHRS and YFSETQ. The CDR3 contains 14 residues. Between the trimmed V and J ends, which lost 0 bases and 3 bases, there was a span of 10 bases. CDR3 nucleotide sequence: TGCGCCAGCAGCTTGGCTGGGGGCAACTACGAGCAGTACTTC. Protein: CASSLAGGNYEQYF.

The chain is built from TRBV30 and TRBJ2-1; 14 nucleotides agree with TRBD2. The CDR3 spans 17 residues. Germline-derived CDR1 and CDR2 are GTSNPN and SVGIG (reference sequence). Trimming at V came to 1 base and at J to 9 bases, leaving 11 bases not matched to a gene. CDR3 residues: CAWSEQFGTSGSPEQFF. The DNA for the CDR3 is TGTGCCTGGAGTGAACAATTTGGGACTAGCGGGAGTCCTGAGCAGTTCTTC.

J is TRBJ2-2 and V is TRBV5-4; no definite D call. Germline CDR1 SGHNT, CDR2 YYREEE (reference sequence). Trimming pared 0 bases from V and 7 bases from J, leaving 13 bases between. The CDR3 sequence is 15 residues long. The CDR3 loop is CASSLEGFYSGELFF. DNA for the CDR3: TGTGCCAGCAGCTTGGAAGGTTTTTACAGCGGGGAGCTGTTTTTT. The variable domain in full, completed from reference TRBV5-4 and TRBJ2-2, reads ETGVTQSPTHLIKTRGQQVTLRCSSQSGHNTVSWYQQALGQGPQFIFQYYREEENGRGNFPPRFSGLQFPNYSSELNVNALELDDSALYLCASSLEGFYSGELFFGEGSRLTVL.

The count of this clone is one. The rearrangement joins TRBV2 to TRBJ1-5, with no clear D. Trimming shortened V by 1 base and J by 12 bases, and 7 bases separated the two germline ends. CDR1 and CDR2 from the germline V gene are SNHLY and FYNNEI. The CDR3 loop spans 11 amino acids. The CDR3 coding sequence is TGTGCCAGCAGTGAAGGGTCCAGCCAGCATTTT. Translated: CASSEGSSQHF.

The chain couples TRBV2 to TRBJ2-2; TRBD1 matches at 7 bases. There are 15 residues in the CDR3. The junction had 9 bases not matched to a gene; V was cut back by 4 bases and J by 7 bases. Germline-derived CDR1 and CDR2 are SNHLY and FYNNEI. The CDR3 protein is CASSGQGMANGELFF. CDR3 DNA: TGTGCCAGCAGTGGACAGGGAATGGCTAACGGGGAGCTGTTTTTT.